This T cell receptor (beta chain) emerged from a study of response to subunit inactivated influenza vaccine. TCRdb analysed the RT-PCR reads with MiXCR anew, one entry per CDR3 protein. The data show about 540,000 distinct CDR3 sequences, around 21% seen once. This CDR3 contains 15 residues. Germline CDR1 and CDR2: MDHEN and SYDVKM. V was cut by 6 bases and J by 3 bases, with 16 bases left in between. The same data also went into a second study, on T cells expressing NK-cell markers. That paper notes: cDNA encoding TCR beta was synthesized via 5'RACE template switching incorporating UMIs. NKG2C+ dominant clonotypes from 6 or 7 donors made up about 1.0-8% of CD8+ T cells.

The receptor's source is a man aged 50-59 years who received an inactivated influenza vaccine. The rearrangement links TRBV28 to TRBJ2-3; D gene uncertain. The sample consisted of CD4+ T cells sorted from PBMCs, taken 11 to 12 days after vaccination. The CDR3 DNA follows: TGTGCCAGCAGCCTCCAGACCGTTACGACAGATACGCAGTATTTT. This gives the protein CASSLQTVTTDTQYF.